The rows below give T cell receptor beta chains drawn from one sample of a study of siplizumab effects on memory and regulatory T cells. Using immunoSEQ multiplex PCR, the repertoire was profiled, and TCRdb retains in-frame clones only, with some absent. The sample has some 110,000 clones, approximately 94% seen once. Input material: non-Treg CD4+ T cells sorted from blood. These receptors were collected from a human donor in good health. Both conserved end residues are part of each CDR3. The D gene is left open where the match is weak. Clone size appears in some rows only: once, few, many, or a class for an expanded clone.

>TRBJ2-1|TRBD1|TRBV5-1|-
TGCGCCAGCAGCTTTGGACAGGGAAATGAGCAGTTCTTC
CASSFGQGNEQFF
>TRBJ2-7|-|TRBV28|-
TGTGCCAGCGCTCTTCCGGGGAGAGAGCAGTACTTC
CASALPGREQYF
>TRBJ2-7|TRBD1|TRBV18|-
TGTGCCAGCTCACCACCATCGACAGGGGGCAATCTTGGGAAGCAGTACTTC
CASSPPSTGGNLGKQYF
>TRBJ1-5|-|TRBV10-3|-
TGTGCCATCAGTGAGCTAGGTTCAGGGGCCCGACAGCCCCAGCATTTT
CAISELGSGARQPQHF
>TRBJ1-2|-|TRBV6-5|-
TGTGCCAGCAGCCGCTTCGAGGCGAGTGGCTACACCTTC
CASSRFEASGYTF
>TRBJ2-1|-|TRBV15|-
TGTGCCACCAGCAGGGGTCTCTCGGGGCGGGTAGGGGTTTACAATGAGCAGTTCTTC
CATSRGLSGRVGVYNEQFF
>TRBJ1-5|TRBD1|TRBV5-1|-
TGCGCCAGCAGCTTGGCTGGACAGGGGGCCCAGCCCCAGCATTTT
CASSLAGQGAQPQHF
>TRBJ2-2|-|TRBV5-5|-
TGTGCCAGCAGCGACGGACGGATTAACACCGGGGAGCTGTTTTTT
CASSDGRINTGELFF
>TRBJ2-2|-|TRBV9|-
TGTGCCAGCAGCGTAAACACAGGGTTTGCCGGGGAGCTGTTTTTT
CASSVNTGFAGELFF
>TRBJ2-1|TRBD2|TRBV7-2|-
TGTGCCAGCAGAACGGCAGCGGGAACCTACAATGAGCAGTTCTTC
CASRTAAGTYNEQFF
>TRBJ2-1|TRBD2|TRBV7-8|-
TGTGCCAGCAGCTCTACTGTCCTAGCGGGAGTGTCCAATGAGCAGTTCTTC
CASSSTVLAGVSNEQFF
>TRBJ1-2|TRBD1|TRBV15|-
TGTGCCACCCAGGGGGCCCAGGGGGCGGAGGTCTATGGCTACACCTTC
CATQGAQGAEVYGYTF
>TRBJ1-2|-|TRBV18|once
TGTGCCAGCTCACCGGAAACAGGGTACGGCTACACCTTC
CASSPETGYGYTF
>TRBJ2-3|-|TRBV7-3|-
TGTGCCAGCAGCTTAACGCCTAGTCGGGGTCGGGGAACGGATACGCAGTATTTT
CASSLTPSRGRGTDTQYF
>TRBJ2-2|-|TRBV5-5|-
TGTGCCAGCAGCTTGGTATTGGCCCGGAACACCGGGGAGCTGTTTTTT
CASSLVLARNTGELFF
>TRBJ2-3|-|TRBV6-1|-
TGTGCCAGCGTAAATACTGGGGGCACAGATACGCAGTATTTT
CASVNTGGTDTQYF
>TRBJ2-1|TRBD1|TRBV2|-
TGTGCCAGCACATTTGACAGGGGGCTGTTCAATGAGCAGTTCTTC
CASTFDRGLFNEQFF
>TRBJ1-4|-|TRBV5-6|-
TGTGCCAGCAGCCGCAATGAAAAACTGTTTTTT
CASSRNEKLFF
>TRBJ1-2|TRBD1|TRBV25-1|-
TGTGCCAGCAGTTTGGGGGACAGCCTTTTCTATGGCTACACCTTC
CASSLGDSLFYGYTF
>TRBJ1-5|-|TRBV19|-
TGTGCCAGTAGGGGAGGTTATAGCAATCAGCCCCAGCATTTT
CASRGGYSNQPQHF
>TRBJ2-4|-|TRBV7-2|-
TGTGCCAGCAGCTCTAGGCGGAGCGCCAAAAACATTCAGTACTTC
CASSSRRSAKNIQYF
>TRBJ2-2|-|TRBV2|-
TGTGCCAGCAGTGCACCGGTTAACACCGGGGAGCTGTTTTTT
CASSAPVNTGELFF
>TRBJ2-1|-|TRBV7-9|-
TGTGCCAGCAGCTTAGAACGAGGGTCCAATGAGCAGTTCTTC
CASSLERGSNEQFF
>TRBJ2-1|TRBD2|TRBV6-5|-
TGTGCCAGCGGGACTAGCGGGAGTAATGAGCAGTTCTTC
CASGTSGSNEQFF
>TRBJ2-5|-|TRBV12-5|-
TGTGCTAGTGGTTTGGGTACAGGGACAAAGACCCAGTACTTC
CASGLGTGTKTQYF
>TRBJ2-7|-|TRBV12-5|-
TGTGCTAGTTCTCCTTCGACTAGTTTGTTCTCCTACGAGCAGTACTTC
CASSPSTSLFSYEQYF
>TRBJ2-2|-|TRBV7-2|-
TGTGCCAGCAGTATAGAGGGGTCCTCGACGGTGCTGTTTTTT
CASSIEGSSTVLFF
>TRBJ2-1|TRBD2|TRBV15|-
TGTGCCACCAGCAGAGAAGCTAGCGGGAGACTCCAGTTCTTC
CATSREASGRLQFF
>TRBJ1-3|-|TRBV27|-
TGTGCCAGCAGCCCCGGGGGGGGTATCTCTGGAAACACCATATATTTT
CASSPGGGISGNTIYF
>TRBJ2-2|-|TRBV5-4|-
TGTGCCAGCAGCCCAATTATGCCACCGAACACCGGGGAGCTGTTTTTT
CASSPIMPPNTGELFF
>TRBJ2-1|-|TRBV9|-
TGTGCCAGCAGCGGCTCAGCCCTCTCCTACAATGAGCAGTTCTTC
CASSGSALSYNEQFF
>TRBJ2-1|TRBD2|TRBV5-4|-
TGTGCCAGCAGCTTGGGGTTCAGCGGGGGGTTGGACAATGAGCAGTTCTTC
CASSLGFSGGLDNEQFF
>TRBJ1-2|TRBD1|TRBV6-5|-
TGTGCCAGCAGTTACTCCCGGGACAGGGGAACACGGGGCTACACCTTC
CASSYSRDRGTRGYTF
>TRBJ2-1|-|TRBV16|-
TGTGCCAGCAGCCAATCGCAGGGGCCCTACAATGAGCAGTTCTTC
CASSQSQGPYNEQFF
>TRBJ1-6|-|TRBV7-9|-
TGTGCCAGCAGCTCGCCTAATTCACCCCTCCACTTT
CASSSPNSPLHF
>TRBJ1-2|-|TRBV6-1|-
TGTGCCAGCAGTGGAACAGGGACGGACTATGGCTACACCTTC
CASSGTGTDYGYTF
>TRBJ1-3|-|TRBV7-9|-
TGTGCCAGCAGCCGGGACGCCCGCTCTGGAAACACCATATATTTT
CASSRDARSGNTIYF
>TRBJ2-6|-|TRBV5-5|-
TGTGCCGATCATGGCAGGGGAATGTCTGGGGCCAACGTCCTGACTTTC
CADHGRGMSGANVLTF
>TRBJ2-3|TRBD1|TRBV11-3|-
TGTGCCAGCAGCTTGGGACAGGGGCAAGATACGCAGTATTTT
CASSLGQGQDTQYF
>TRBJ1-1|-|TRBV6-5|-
TGTGCCAGCAGCAGACCGCCTGAAGCTTTCTTT
CASSRPPEAFF
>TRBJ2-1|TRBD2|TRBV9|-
TGTGCCAGCAGTTATAGCGGGGGCCGTTACAATGAGCAGTTCTTC
CASSYSGGRYNEQFF
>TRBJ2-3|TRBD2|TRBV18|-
TGTGCCAGCTCACCCGGACTAGCGGGGGGGTTTAGCACAGATACGCAGTATTTT
CASSPGLAGGFSTDTQYF
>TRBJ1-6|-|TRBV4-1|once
TGCGCCAGCAGCCGAACAGATAATTCACCCCTCCACTTT
CASSRTDNSPLHF
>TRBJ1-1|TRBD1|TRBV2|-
TGTGCCAGCATCCGGGACAGTGGTGAAGCTTTCTTT
CASIRDSGEAFF
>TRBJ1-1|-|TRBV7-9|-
TGTGCCAGCAGCTTGGGTGAGACAGCTTTCTTT
CASSLGETAFF
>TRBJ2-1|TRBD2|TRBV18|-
TGTGCCAGCTCACCACCGGGTTTAGCGGGGGGGCCTAATGAGCAGTTCTTC
CASSPPGLAGGPNEQFF
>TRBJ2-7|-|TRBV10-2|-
TGCGCCAGCAGTCAAGAGGGAAGGCAGTACTTC
CASSQEGRQYF
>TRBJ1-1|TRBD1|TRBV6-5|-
TGTGCCAGCAGTTACTTAGGACAGGGGGTGGCTGAAGCTTTCTTT
CASSYLGQGVAEAFF